The 9 T cell receptor beta chains below all came from one sample that was sequenced in a study of T cell changes during pregnancy in multiple sclerosis. Some clones are missing from TCRdb's copy, which holds only in-frame ones; the method was immunoSEQ multiplex PCR. The sample lists 40,000 or so clones; 90% to 95% were seen once. Sample: CD4+ T cells from peripheral blood mononuclear cells, taken in the third trimester of pregnancy. Receptors originate from a female donor with multiple sclerosis, enrolled in a pregnancy study.

This rearrangement joins TRBV5-4 to TRBJ2-7; TRBD2 matches at 7 bases. Germline V CDR1 and CDR2: SGHNT, YYREEE (reference sequence). Trimming at V came to 0 bases and at J to 5 bases, leaving 5 bases not matched to a gene. The CDR3 is 14 residues long. The CDR3 nucleotides read TGTGCCAGCAGCTTGGGCTCGGGGAGGGACGAGCAGTACTTC. This gives the protein CASSLGSGRDEQYF.

The chain links TRBV6-5 to TRBJ1-1; maybe TRBD1 (5 bases). CDR3 size: 15 residues. V lost 0 bases and J 0 bases, leaving 8 bases between the germline ends. Per the germline V gene, CDR1 is MNHEY and CDR2 is SVGAGI. The CDR3 reads CASSYSGGMNTEAFF. In nucleotides, the CDR3 is TGTGCCAGCAGTTACTCGGGGGGGATGAACACTGAAGCTTTCTTT.

The J gene is TRBJ1-5, the V gene TRBV28; D might be TRBD1 (6 bases). With 11 bases removed from V and 2 bases from J, the gap between germline ends came to 16 bases. This CDR3 is built from 14 residues. Germline CDR1 reads MDHEN; CDR2 reads SYDVKM. The CDR3: CAGNRDLGNQPQHF. The CDR3 nucleotides are TGTGCCGGAAACAGGGATTTGGGCAATCAGCCCCAGCATTTT.

The chain couples TRBV7-8 to TRBJ1-1, with 7 nucleotides matching TRBD1. Germline trimming cut 2 bases from V and 5 bases from J; bases unmatched to any gene: 11. This CDR3 spans 16 amino acids. Looked up from germline, CDR1 is SGHVS and CDR2 is FQNEAQ. The CDR3 sequence is CASSLRAGTVVTEAFF. CDR3 in DNA: TGTGCCAGCAGCTTACGGGCGGGGACAGTGGTGACTGAAGCTTTCTTT.

The genes are TRBV7-2 and TRBJ2-7, with 10 positions matching TRBD1. V lost 4 bases to trimming and J lost 5 bases; unmatched junction nucleotides: 5. The CDR3 sequence is 14 residues long. Germline V CDR1 and CDR2: SGHTA, FQGNSA. The CDR3 loop is CASSSDRGRDEQYF. CDR3 DNA sequence: TGTGCCAGCAGCTCCGACAGGGGGCGCGACGAGCAGTACTTC.

This clone was picked up one time. The rearrangement uses TRBV23-1 and TRBJ2-3, with TRBD1 matching 10 bases. TRBV23-1 is labeled an ORF, and its function is uncertain. V trimming: 2 bases; J trimming: 4 bases; junction bases outside the gene matches: 9. The CDR3 consists of 17 residues. The CDR3 reads CASSQTVRDRGADTQYF. For the CDR3, the DNA is TGCGCCAGCAGTCAAACAGTCCGGGACAGGGGCGCAGATACGCAGTATTTT.

This clone has only a few counts. The chain carries TRBV7-9 and TRBJ1-2; TRBD1 matches 7 bases. The junction had 2 bases not matched to a gene; V was cut back by 5 bases and J by 8 bases. Germline V lookup: CDR1 SEHNR, CDR2 FQNEAQ (reference sequence). The CDR3 length is 11 residues. DNA for the CDR3: TGTGCCAGCAGCCGACAGGGCGGCTACACCTTC. This translates into CASSRQGGYTF.

The CDR3 is CASGRRQGALNTEAFF. The CDR3 DNA reads as TGCGCCAGTGGCCGGAGACAGGGGGCCCTGAACACTGAAGCTTTCTTT. The chain recombines TRBV5-1 with TRBJ1-1; TRBD1 matches 10 bases. V shed 8 bases, J shed 0 bases, and the junction held 10 bases outside the gene matches. This CDR3 is 16 amino acids long. Germline CDR1 reads SGHRS; CDR2 reads YFSETQ.

The rearrangement uses TRBV10-1 and TRBJ2-2; TRBD2 agrees at 16 bases. Germline trimming cut 5 bases from V and 6 bases from J; bases unmatched to any gene: 9. CDR1 and CDR2 (germline): WNHNN, SYGVQD (reference sequence). The CDR3 extends over 18 amino acids. CDR3 bases: TGCGCCAGCAGTTCCGGGACTAGCGGGGGGGCCTTCCCCGGGGAGCTGTTTTTT. Its translation is CASSSGTSGGAFPGELFF.